This TCR beta chain was recovered during a study of cytomegalovirus exposure and HLA in healthy donors. Study conclusions and caveats: The study had only CMV serostatus as immune exposure information. Later on, an analysis found that several of the most significant clusters appeared to be linked to common viral pathogens, which included parvovirus B19. Among TCR beta chains of equal frequency, HLA-associated ones were more clonally expanded in a later analysis.

Concerning this clone: No antigen is known for it.

PCR was performed using 60 Vbeta and 13 Jbeta primers. Clones were read by immunoSEQ multiplex PCR, and TCRdb kept only the in-frame ones, dropping some. The sample includes around 160,000 clones, around two thirds of them seen just once. The junction had 10 bases not matched to a gene; V was cut back by 8 bases and J by 4 bases. CDR1 and CDR2 from the germline V gene are MNHNS and SASEGT. The CDR3 is 15 amino acids. The receptor's source is a man aged 50 or older in good health and CMV-seronegative. Sequenced sample: PBMCs. The chain combines TRBV6-1 with TRBJ2-5, with TRBD1 identical over 10 bases. This chain's CDR3 is CASGLGTGVGETQYF. In nucleotides, the CDR3 is TGTGCCAGCGGTCTGGGGACAGGGGTTGGAGAGACCCAGTACTTC.